This T cell receptor (beta chain) was sequenced for a study of T cell repertoires in cytomegalovirus infection. Study in general: Both a matching HLA type and CMV infection were indicated by public TCR beta signatures.

This clonotype was seen many times. Its antigen is not identified. Whole-study results and caveats: Adding up the frequency of public TCR beta families identified people who carried CMV plus the relevant HLA. HLA-C-restricted CMV-specific TCR beta clonotypes prevailed in the ex vivo response.

TCRdb independently ran MiXCR on the reads; one entry per CDR3 protein. The sample includes more than 200,000 distinct CDR3 sequences, less than 9.5% of them seen just once. The CDR3 loop spans 17 amino acids. The J segment lost 0 bases and the V segment lost 6 bases, leaving 11 bases of the junction unmatched. Germline loops: CDR1 SNHLY, CDR2 FYNNEI. Sample: PBMCs. This clonotype was obtained from a human donor in good health (CMV status not recorded). Some clones in this sample may be carry-over from other donors' samples. The chain employs TRBV2 and TRBJ1-5; 7 nucleotides line up with TRBD1. This CDR3 is CASRPHTGVGSNQPQHF. CDR3 nucleotides: TGTGCCAGCAGACCCCACACAGGGGTGGGTAGCAATCAGCCCCAGCATTTT.